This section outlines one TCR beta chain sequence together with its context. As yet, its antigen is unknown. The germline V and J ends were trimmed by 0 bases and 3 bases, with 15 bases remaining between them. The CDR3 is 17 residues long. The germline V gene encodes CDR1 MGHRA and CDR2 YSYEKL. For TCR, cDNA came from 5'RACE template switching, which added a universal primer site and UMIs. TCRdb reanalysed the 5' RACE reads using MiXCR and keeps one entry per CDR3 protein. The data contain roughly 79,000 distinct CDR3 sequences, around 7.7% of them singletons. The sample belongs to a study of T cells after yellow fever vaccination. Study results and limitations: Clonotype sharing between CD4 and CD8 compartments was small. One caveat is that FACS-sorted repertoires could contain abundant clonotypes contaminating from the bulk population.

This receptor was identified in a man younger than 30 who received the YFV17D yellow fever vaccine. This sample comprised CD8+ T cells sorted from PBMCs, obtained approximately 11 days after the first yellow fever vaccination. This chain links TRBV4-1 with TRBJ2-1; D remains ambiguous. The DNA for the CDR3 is TGCGCCAGCAGCCAAGATTCGGTCCGAGAGGTCTACAATGAGCAGTTCTTC. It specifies CASSQDSVREVYNEQFF.